This T cell receptor beta chain was recorded in a study of T cells in Graves' hyperthyroidism and ophthalmopathy. Study-level background: Peripheral blood specimens were obtained at initial diagnosis, prior to any treatment. Whole-study findings and limits: The blood repertoire included most of the expanded thyroid clonotypes above 0.001.

The sample holds a few counts of this clonotype. What it binds is not known. Regions amplified from RNA transcripts were the TCR beta CDR3 regions. The HTBI primer set served for first-round RT-PCR of the TCR CDR3. TCRdb ran MiXCR on the multiplex PCR reads and lists one entry per CDR3 protein. The profile shows about 480,000 distinct CDR3 sequences, less than 25% of them singletons. Germline assignment: CDR1 SGHTA and CDR2 FQGNSA. Trimming cost V 5 bases and J 6 bases; bases outside gene matches: 13. The CDR3 consists of 16 residues. The receptor was isolated from a woman between 65 and 79 years old with Graves' ophthalmopathy. Sequencing was done on a sample of blood. V and J are TRBV7-2 and TRBJ2-1; the match to TRBD2 covers 7 bases. Written as DNA, the CDR3 is TGTGCCAGCAGCCCCTTGGGACTACCTGTCGTCAATGAGCAGTTCTTC. This sequence encodes CASSPLGLPVVNEQFF. The whole variable domain, remainder taken from reference TRBV7-2 and TRBJ2-1, is GAGVSQSPSNKVTEKGKDVELRCDPISGHTALYWYRQSLGQGLEFLIYFQGNSAPDKSGLPSDRFSAERTGGSVSTLTIQRTQQEDSAVYLCASSPLGLPVVNEQFFGPGTRLTVL.